This T cell receptor beta chain was observed in a study of early stage breast cancer tumors. Each sample had two DNA replicates, roughly 0.5 ug blood or around 1.5 ug tissue. Clones were sequenced by immunoSEQ multiplex PCR, and TCRdb holds only the in-frame ones, with some missing. The profile shows about 58,000 clones, about 80% of them singletons. In germline, CDR1 is MNHNS, CDR2 SASEGT. V lost 1 base, J lost 6 bases, and 12 bases lay in between. This CDR3 region has 14 residues. The sample was blood. This receptor was taken from a person aged 25 to 45 with breast cancer. The V call is TRBV6-1, the J call TRBJ1-2, with unresolved D. CDR3 sequence (DNA): TGTGCCAGCAGTGAAGATTCACAGAGGAATGGCTACACCTTC. This sequence encodes CASSEDSQRNGYTF.